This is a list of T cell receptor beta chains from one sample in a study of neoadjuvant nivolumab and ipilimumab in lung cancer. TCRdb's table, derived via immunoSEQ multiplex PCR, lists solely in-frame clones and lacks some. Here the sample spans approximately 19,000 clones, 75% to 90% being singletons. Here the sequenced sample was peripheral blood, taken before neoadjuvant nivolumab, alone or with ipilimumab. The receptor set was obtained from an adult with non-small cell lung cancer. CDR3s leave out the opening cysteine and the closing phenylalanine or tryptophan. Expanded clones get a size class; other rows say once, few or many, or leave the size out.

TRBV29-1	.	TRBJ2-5	SVEGQGGKTQY
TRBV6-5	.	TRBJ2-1	ASSSPNSPTDEQF
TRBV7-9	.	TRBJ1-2	ASSPPRAWGYT
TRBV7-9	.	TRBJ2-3	ASSFRGLGDTQY
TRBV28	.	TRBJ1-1	ASSTNTEAF
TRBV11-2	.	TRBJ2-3	ASSFREPPTDTQY
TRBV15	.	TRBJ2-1	ATSSGRDRGYNEQF
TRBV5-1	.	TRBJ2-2	ASISGSSTGELF
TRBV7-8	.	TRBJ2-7	ASKRAGQGYEQY
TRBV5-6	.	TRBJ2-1	ASSLGAVSYNEQF
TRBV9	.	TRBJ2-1	ASSLRTSRMDEQF
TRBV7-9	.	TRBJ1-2	ASRWTGDISLYT
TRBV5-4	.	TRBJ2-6	ASSFKGAGANVLT
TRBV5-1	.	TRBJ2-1	ASSPGQGTHNEQF
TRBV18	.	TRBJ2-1	ASSPLSYNEQF
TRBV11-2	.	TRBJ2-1	ASSAVNEQF
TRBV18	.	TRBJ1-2	ASSPTKTGEGYGYT
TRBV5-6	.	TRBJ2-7	ASSLAGQDREQY
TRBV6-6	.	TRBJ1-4	ASSPKGRGSNEKLF
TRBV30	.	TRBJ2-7	AWSVSTVEQY
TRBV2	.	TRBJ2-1	ASTSRNEQF
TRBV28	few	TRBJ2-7	ASSPDYYEQY
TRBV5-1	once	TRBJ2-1	ASSLQGATGNEQF
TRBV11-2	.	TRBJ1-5	ASSPTIGTNPQPQH
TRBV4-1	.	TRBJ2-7	ASSQESQGMGGYEQY
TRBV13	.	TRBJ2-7	ASSFGWNEQY
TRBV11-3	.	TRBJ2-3	ASSPQTGSTDTQY
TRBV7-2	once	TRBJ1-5	ASSLDGANNQPQH
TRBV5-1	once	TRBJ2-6	ASSFFPGGFTGANVLT
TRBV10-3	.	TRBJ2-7	AISSGGSDEQY
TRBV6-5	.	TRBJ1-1	ASSFIRTGNTEAF
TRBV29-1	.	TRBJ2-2	SVGMGNTGELF
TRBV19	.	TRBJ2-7	ATSGGSYEQY
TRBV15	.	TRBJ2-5	ATGTGGAEETQY
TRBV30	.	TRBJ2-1	AWSRGGARGNEQF
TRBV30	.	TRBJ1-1	AWSVGLTEAF
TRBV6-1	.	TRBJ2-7	ASSEALQRGEQY
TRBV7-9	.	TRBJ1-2	ASSDAGGAYGYT
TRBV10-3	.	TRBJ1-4	ATLSGTTNEKLF
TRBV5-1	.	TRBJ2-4	ASSSGTGVAKNIQY
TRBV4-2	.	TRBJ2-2	ASSQDLGELF
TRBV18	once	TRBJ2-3	ASSQTSSTDTQY
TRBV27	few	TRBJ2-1	ASSPSGNEQF
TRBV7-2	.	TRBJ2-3	ASSPIGDTQY
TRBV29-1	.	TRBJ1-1	TAVGAGMDTEAF
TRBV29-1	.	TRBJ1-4	SVKGPSTNEKLF
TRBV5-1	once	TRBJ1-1	ASSLGGEMTEAF
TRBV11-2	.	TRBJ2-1	ASSLERLYNEQF
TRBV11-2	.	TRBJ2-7	ASSSGVAYEQY
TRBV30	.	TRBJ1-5	AWSVQGRQPQH
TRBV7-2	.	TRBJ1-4	ASSLQGASLLF